A single sample is the source of the 20 T cell receptor beta chains below, sequenced in a study of cytomegalovirus exposure and HLA in healthy donors. The PCR made use of 60 Vbeta and 13 Jbeta primers. Sequencing used immunoSEQ multiplex PCR; TCRdb keeps in-frame clones, though not all of them. The sample has about 160,000 clones, approximately 79% seen once. The sample taken for sequencing was PBMCs. These receptors were taken from a man between 40 and 49 years old in good health and CMV-seropositive.

This sequence joins TRBV5-4 and TRBJ1-1; tentatively, D is TRBD1 (5 bases). The V gene lost 0 bases and the J gene lost 0 bases, with 6 bases spanning the gap. The CDR3 sequence is 14 residues long. CDR1 SGHNT and CDR2 YYREEE come from the germline V gene (reference sequence). The CDR3 loop is CASSLGGLNTEAFF. DNA of the CDR3: TGTGCCAGCAGCTTGGGGGGCCTGAACACTGAAGCTTTCTTT.

The V call is TRBV18, the J call TRBJ2-5; unclear D gene. Per the germline V gene, CDR1 is KGHSH and CDR2 is LQKENI. CDR3 length: 11 residues. Trimming left V 6 bases short and J 4 bases short, with 6 bases between. DNA of the CDR3: TGTGCCAGCTCCCCGGGAGAGACCCAGTACTTC. The encoded protein is CASSPGETQYF.

The gene calls are TRBV9 and TRBJ2-7; the D is unclear. Germline V lookup: CDR1 SGDLS, CDR2 YYNGEE. The CDR3 extends over 14 amino acids. The V end was cut by 0 bases, the J end by 1 base, with 8 bases between. DNA for the CDR3: TGTGCCAGCAGCGTAGACCCGGTTTCCTACGAGCAGTACTTC. Translated, it gives CASSVDPVSYEQYF.

The chain carries TRBV27 and TRBJ2-1, with a tentative D call TRBD2 (6 bases). V was cut by 3 bases and J by 1 base, with 7 bases left in between. The CDR3 extends over 14 amino acids. Per the germline V gene, CDR1 is MNHEY and CDR2 is SMNVEV (reference sequence). Here the CDR3 reads CASSFAGSYNEQFF. The CDR3, as DNA: TGTGCCAGCAGTTTCGCGGGGTCCTACAATGAGCAGTTCTTC.

The chain joins TRBV5-1 to TRBJ1-2; 9 nucleotides align to TRBD1. CDR3 length equals 14 residues. The V and J ends lost 4 bases and 8 bases, in that order; junction bases with no gene match: 9. Looked up from germline, CDR1 is SGHRS and CDR2 is YFSETQ. CDR3: CASSPRDRVDGYTF. CDR3 coding DNA: TGCGCCAGCAGCCCCCGGGACAGGGTGGACGGCTACACCTTC.

The genes are TRBV10-3 and TRBJ1-3, with D hard to call. With 11 bases removed from V and 0 bases from J, the gap between germline ends came to 11 bases. The CDR3 contains 13 residues. Germline assignment: CDR1 ENHRY and CDR2 SYGVKD. The DNA for the CDR3 is TGTGCCGCCGAACAGAACTCTGGAAACACCATATATTTT. Translated: CAAEQNSGNTIYF.

The chain carries TRBV30 and TRBJ1-4, with 7 bases that match TRBD1. The CDR3 contains 15 residues. V was pared by 3 bases and J by 4 bases, with 8 bases of the junction left unmatched. Germline V lookup: CDR1 GTSNPN, CDR2 SVGIG (reference sequence). CDR3 DNA: TGTGCCTGGAGCGCACCGGGACAGAGTAATGAAAAACTGTTTTTT. Amino acids: CAWSAPGQSNEKLFF.

There are a few counts of this clone. The rearrangement joins TRBV10-3 to TRBJ2-7; TRBD1 is a possible D gene (5 bases). The length of the CDR3 is 14 residues. The germline CDR1 and CDR2 sequences are ENHRY and SYGVKD. V was clipped by 8 bases and J by 6 bases, with 20 bases between them. CDR3 sequence reads: CAIAAPPRVVEQYF. CDR3 coding DNA: TGTGCCATCGCGGCCCCCCCCAGGGTTGTCGAGCAGTACTTC.

This clone came up a few times. One junction end disagrees with the germline gene, perhaps due to a read error. This sequence joins TRBV7-9 and TRBJ1-1; TRBD1 might be the D (5 bases). The germline gives CDR1 SEHNR, CDR2 FQNEAQ (reference sequence). The CDR3 totals 14 residues. The CDR3 region is CSSTWGGLNTEAFF. Written as DNA, the CDR3 is TGTTCCAGCACCTGGGGGGGTCTGAACACTGAAGCTTTCTTT.

This rearrangement joins TRBV6-6 to TRBJ2-1, with 11 bases identical to TRBD2. Germline CDR1 MNHNY, CDR2 SVGAGI (reference sequence). The trim removed 6 bases at V and 6 bases at J, leaving 7 bases unmatched. CDR3 size: 15 residues. As DNA, the CDR3 is TGTGCCAGCAGCCCCTCTAGCGGGGGGCCCAATGAGCAGTTCTTC. Translated, it gives CASSPSSGGPNEQFF.

The chain couples TRBV9 to TRBJ1-6; 8 nucleotides agree with TRBD1. After removal of 4 bases from V and 7 bases from J, the junction contained 7 bases not matched to a gene. In germline, CDR1 is SGDLS, CDR2 YYNGEE. The CDR3 consists of 15 residues. The CDR3 DNA sequence: TGTGCCAGCAGCCCTCGGACAGGGAGAAATTCACCCCTCCACTTT. It specifies CASSPRTGRNSPLHF.

The rearrangement links TRBV4-3 to TRBJ2-4; D remains ambiguous. This CDR3 has 15 residues. Trimming took off 0 bases at V and 5 bases at J, with 11 bases between the two ends. Germline V CDR1 and CDR2: LGHNA, YSLEER. The CDR3 sequence: CASSQEITVENIQYF. The CDR3 bases are TGCGCCAGCAGCCAAGAGATTACGGTGGAAAACATTCAGTACTTC.

This chain uses TRBV6-1 with TRBJ1-1; D is uncertain. The CDR3 totals 13 residues. V was trimmed by 3 bases and J by 1 base, leaving 6 bases between them. The germline V gene encodes CDR1 MNHNS and CDR2 SASEGT. CDR3 loop: CASSDKRNTEAFF. The CDR3 coding sequence is TGTGCCAGCAGTGACAAGAGGAACACTGAAGCTTTCTTT.

Worth noting for this clone: Within the sample, other DNA sequences also encode this same CDR3. The V and J genes are TRBV18 and TRBJ2-7; no clear D. CDR1 and CDR2 (germline): KGHSH, LQKENI. The CDR3 is made up of 13 amino acids. Trimming pared 3 bases from V and 0 bases from J, leaving 6 bases between. The CDR3 sequence: CASSPPSSYEQYF. DNA of the CDR3: TGTGCCAGCTCACCCCCCAGCTCCTACGAGCAGTACTTC.

This clone was seen only once. This chain links TRBV25-1 with TRBJ1-1; the D is unclear. V lost 5 bases and J lost 4, with 8 bases in between. CDR3 length: 12 amino acids. CDR1 and CDR2 (germline): MGHDK, SYGVNS. Here the CDR3 DNA reads TGTGCCAGCAGTTACACGGGCACTGAAGCTTTCTTT. Amino acid sequence: CASSYTGTEAFF.

The chain employs TRBV6-5 and TRBJ1-2, with 11 positions matching TRBD1. CDR3 length equals 16 residues. V gave up 2 bases and J gave up 4 bases; unmatched junction bases: 6. Germline values: CDR1 MNHEY, CDR2 SVGAGI. The chain's CDR3 is CASSYVRTGGGYGYTF. The CDR3 DNA reads TGTGCCAGCAGTTACGTCCGGACAGGGGGCGGCTATGGCTACACCTTC.

The rearrangement links TRBV5-4 to TRBJ2-2, with 7 bases aligning to TRBD2. The CDR3 runs 14 residues. Germline V gene data show CDR1 as SGHNT and CDR2 as YYREEE (reference sequence). V was pared by 9 bases and J by 2 bases, with 7 bases of the junction left unmatched. Here the CDR3 DNA reads TGTGCCATCCCCGGGACTACAAACACCGGGGAGCTGTTTTTT. This sequence encodes CAIPGTTNTGELFF.

CDR3 amino acids: CSVEGQVATEAFF. In nucleotides, the CDR3 is TGCAGCGTTGAAGGACAGGTGGCCACTGAAGCTTTCTTT. This chain connects TRBV29-1 to TRBJ1-1; D possibly corresponds to TRBD1 (6 bases). Looked up from germline, CDR1 is SQVTM and CDR2 is ANQGSEA. The CDR3 contains 13 residues. The ends were cut back, 1 base at V and 4 bases at J, with 10 bases in the middle.

This sequence joins TRBV15 and TRBJ2-7; D is undetermined. V was trimmed by 5 bases and J by 1 base, leaving 12 bases between them. This CDR3 region has 14 residues. Germline V lookup: CDR1 LNHNV, CDR2 YYDKDF (reference sequence). This chain's CDR3 is CATSPRGGSYEQYF. The CDR3 DNA is TGTGCCACCAGCCCTCGAGGCGGTTCCTACGAGCAGTACTTC.

The rearrangement uses TRBV7-9 and TRBJ1-1; possibly TRBD1 for D (5 bases). This CDR3 contains 12 residues. Germline-derived CDR1 and CDR2 are SEHNR and FQNEAQ (reference sequence). The V end lost 0 bases, the J end lost 6 bases, and 5 bases lay between the germline ends. The CDR3 DNA is TGTGCCAGCAGCTTAGCGACAGCTGAAGCTTTCTTT. Translation: CASSLATAEAFF.